The T cell receptor beta chain under discussion was sequenced for a study of T cells after yellow fever vaccination. Study outcomes and limitations: Any FACS-sorted repertoire could hold abundant clonotypes that contaminate it from the bulk population.

In this sample, this clonotype turned up many times. Its antigen is as yet unknown. TCRdb recomputed calls from the 5' RACE reads with MiXCR, one row per CDR3 protein. Among 27,000 or so distinct CDR3 sequences listed, 4.4% were seen once. Here the sequenced sample was CD8+ T cells sorted from PBMCs, taken 5 days after the yellow fever booster vaccination. The receptor was derived from a man aged 25 to 40 who received the YFV17D yellow fever vaccine.

The CDR3 coding sequence is TGTGCCAGCAGCCCCATTTCTCCCTACGAGCAGTACTTC. The encoded protein is CASSPISPYEQYF. The gene calls are TRBV11-2 and TRBJ2-7; D not certain. Germline CDR1 SGHAT, CDR2 FQNNGV. This CDR3 is built from 13 residues. V was shortened by 5 bases and J by 2 bases, with 10 bases between the two germline ends.